This TCR beta chain came from a study of post-analysis software for immune sequencing data. Whole-study context: The disease courses covered relapsing-remitting, secondary progressive and progressive-relapsing multiple sclerosis. Notes on the study in general: The authors found that F measure strongly co-clustered same-batch samples. When compared against controls, multiple sclerosis patients showed significantly lower normalized Chao1 diversity. In patients, about five TRBV segments were more frequent than in controls, with TRBV5-6, TRBV5-1 and TRBV20-1 among them.

Every TCR beta cDNA library bore unique molecular identifiers. Out of about 1 to 11 million T cells, about 500,000 cDNA molecules were generated. TCRdb fed the PCR reads into MiXCR, producing one record per CDR3 protein. In the table there are more than 450,000 distinct CDR3 sequences, 44% of which are singletons. The germline gives CDR1 LGHNT, CDR2 FRNRAP. The V gene lost 5 bases and the J gene lost 2 bases, with 17 bases spanning the gap. This CDR3 is built from 16 residues. Details on this clonotype: The antigen is undetermined.

The sequenced sample consisted of blood. The chain employs TRBV12-5 and TRBJ2-3, with D tentatively TRBD1 or TRBD2 (5 bases each). The TCR originated in a girl aged 10 to 17 with multiple sclerosis. Here the CDR3 reads CASGGAGDGHTDTQYF. The CDR3 region has the DNA TGTGCTAGTGGTGGGGCCGGGGACGGACACACAGATACGCAGTATTTT. Together with reference TRBV12-5 and TRBJ2-3, the CDR3 gives the full variable domain: DARVTQTPRHKVTEMGQEVTMRCQPILGHNTVFWYRQTMMQGLELLAYFRNRAPLDDSGMPKDRFSAEMPDATLATLKIQPSEPRDSAVYFCASGGAGDGHTDTQYFGPGTRLTVL.